This TCR beta chain stems from a study of T cells in Graves' hyperthyroidism and ophthalmopathy. Patients between 18 and 65 years old had hyperthyroidism, newly diagnosed and lasting under 2 months. General study results and limits: Stable hyperthyroidism was told apart from ophthalmopathy by a model built on 13 V-J features.

With 3 bases removed from V and 1 base from J, the gap between germline ends came to 12 bases. Germline V gene data show CDR1 as MNHEY and CDR2 as SVGAGI. The CDR3 loop spans 15 amino acids. Amplification yielded TCR beta CDR3 regions, with RNA transcripts as the source. Using the HTBI primer set, a first-round RT-PCR was run on the TCR CDR3. TCRdb called the multiplex PCR reads again in MiXCR, with one record for every CDR3 protein. The table has some 510,000 distinct CDR3 sequences, roughly 20% seen once. On this clonotype: Its antigen is still unknown.

The specimen sequenced was blood. The chain couples TRBV6-5 to TRBJ1-1; D possibly corresponds to TRBD1 (6 bases). The source is a man between 18 and 35 years old with Graves' hyperthyroidism. The CDR3 loop is CASSYRGEGNTEAFF. The CDR3 bases are TGTGCCAGCAGTTATAGGGGGGAAGGGAACACTGAAGCTTTCTTT.